The table lists the clone carrying this TCR beta chain with many counts. Antigen specificity is unknown. The data stem from a study of T cell repertoires in cytomegalovirus infection. Across the study: Matching HLA type, along with CMV infection, was indicated by public TCR beta signatures. Study findings and constraints: Cumulative public TCR beta family frequency identified CMV carriers with the relevant HLA. Across the ex vivo response, the dominant clonotypes were HLA-C-restricted CMV-specific TCR beta clonotypes.

TCRdb fed the reads into MiXCR, producing one record per CDR3 protein. The repertoire has around 300,000 distinct CDR3 sequences, about 23% of them found once; the top ten carry about 15%. This CDR3 has 15 amino acids. Trimming pared 2 bases from V and 4 bases from J, leaving 14 bases between. Germline loops: CDR1 MNHNY, CDR2 SVGAGI (reference sequence). V usage is TRBV6-6 and J usage is TRBJ1-2; D is possibly TRBD1 (5 bases). This receptor was identified in a human donor in good health (CMV status not recorded). Some clones in this sample may be carry-over from other donors' samples. The sequencing sample was made of PBMCs. For the CDR3, the DNA is TGTGCCAGCAGTTACACCGCGGGGGTTGGCTATGGCTACACCTTC. It translates to CASSYTAGVGYGYTF.